The 26 T cell receptor beta chains below all came from one sample that was sequenced in a study of shared clonotypes between healthy human individuals. Sequenced by immunoSEQ multiplex PCR; TCRdb stores in-frame clones only, minus some. Here the sample spans roughly 1,800,000 clones, about 95% being singletons. As defined, naive CD8 cells were CD45RO-negative and positively selected for CCR7, with terminally differentiated effector memory CD45RA+ cells excluded. Sequencing used naive CD8+ T cells sorted from blood. Source of these receptors: a man younger than 30 in good health.

CDR3 bases: TGCGCCAGCAGCCAGAGTCCGGACGGCTACACCTTC. Encoded protein: CASSQSPDGYTF. The gene calls are TRBV4-1 and TRBJ1-2; D is undetermined. Germline V gives CDR1 MGHRA, CDR2 YSYEKL. This CDR3 contains 12 residues. Trimming removed 3 bases from V and 8 bases from J, with 10 bases in between.

The chain couples TRBV13 to TRBJ2-7; 9 bases map to TRBD1. Germline lookup yields CDR1 PRHDT and CDR2 FYEKMQ (reference sequence). The CDR3 loop spans 15 amino acids. J was trimmed by 5 bases and V by 5 bases; bases with no gene match: 10. The CDR3 DNA reads TGTGCCAGCAGCCGGGCCGGGACAGGGTTTCACGAGCAGTACTTC. Translated: CASSRAGTGFHEQYF. The full variable domain, its missing parts supplied by reference TRBV13 and TRBJ2-7, is AAGVIQSPRHLIKEKRETATLKCYPIPRHDTVYWYQQGPGQDPQFLISFYEKMQSDKGSIPDRFSAQQFSDYHSELNMSSLELGDSALYFCASSRAGTGFHEQYFGPGTRLTVT.

V gene TRBV6-5 combines with J gene TRBJ1-2; TRBD1 is a possible D gene (6 bases). CDR1 and CDR2 (germline): MNHEY, SVGAGI. The CDR3 contains 15 residues. Between the trimmed V and J ends, which lost 0 bases and 4 bases, there was a span of 12 bases. The CDR3 is CASSYSPDSTYGYTF. The CDR3 DNA is TGTGCCAGCAGTTACTCCCCGGACAGCACCTATGGCTACACCTTC.

The V gene is TRBV6-1, the J gene TRBJ2-7, with TRBD1 matching over 7 bases. The germline CDR1 and CDR2 sequences are MNHNS and SASEGT. There are 14 residues in the CDR3. The V and J ends lost 5 bases and 6 bases, in that order; junction bases with no gene match: 10. The CDR3, as DNA: TGTGCCAGCAGTCCGACAGGGATGGGGCTCGAGCAGTACTTC. Translating it yields CASSPTGMGLEQYF.

The sample holds one count of this clone. The V and J genes are TRBV9 and TRBJ2-1; TRBD2 agrees at 14 bases. Looked up from germline, CDR1 is SGDLS and CDR2 is YYNGEE. V was pared by 3 bases and J by 3 bases, with 5 bases of the junction left unmatched. The CDR3 runs to 17 residues. The CDR3: CASSGRTSGGIYNEQFF. CDR3 DNA sequence: TGTGCCAGCAGCGGTCGGACTAGCGGGGGGATCTACAATGAGCAGTTCTTC. The whole variable domain, remainder taken from reference TRBV9 and TRBJ2-1, is DSGVTQTPKHLITATGQRVTLRCSPRSGDLSVYWYQQSLDQGLQFLIQYYNGEERAKGNILERFSAQQFPDLHSELNLSSLELGDSALYFCASSGRTSGGIYNEQFFGPGTRLTVL.

The chain is built from TRBV28 and TRBJ2-2; D is ambiguous. The V end was cut by 5 bases, the J end by 0 bases, with 7 bases between. Germline assignment: CDR1 MDHEN and CDR2 SYDVKM. The CDR3 consists of 14 residues. The CDR3 sequence: CASSPSANTGELFF. The CDR3 nucleotides read TGTGCCAGCAGTCCATCAGCGAACACCGGGGAGCTGTTTTTT.

Here the CDR3 DNA reads TGTGCCAGCAGTTACCAGGGACATGGGAACACTGAAGCTTTCTTT. Protein sequence: CASSYQGHGNTEAFF. The chain recombines TRBV6-5 with TRBJ1-1; D perhaps matches TRBD1 (6 bases). This CDR3 region has 15 residues. Germline V gives CDR1 MNHEY, CDR2 SVGAGI. The V end lost 2 bases, the J end lost 1 base, and 11 bases lay between the germline ends.

About this clone: Other nucleotide sequences in the sample specify the same CDR3. The chain has TRBV2 and TRBJ2-5, with a possible D match to TRBD1 (6 bases). Trimming left V 3 bases short and J 4 bases short, with 9 bases between. Germline V lookup: CDR1 SNHLY, CDR2 FYNNEI. This CDR3 is 13 amino acids long. The CDR3 reads CASSDQGGETQYF. DNA of the CDR3: TGTGCCAGCAGTGATCAAGGGGGAGAGACCCAGTACTTC.

This clone was seen a single time. This sequence joins TRBV2 and TRBJ2-7; D could derive from TRBD1 or TRBD2 (5 bases each). CDR3 size: 17 residues. Trimming removed 4 bases from V and 2 bases from J, with 21 bases in between. The germline V gene has CDR1 SNHLY and CDR2 FYNNEI. CDR3 in DNA: TGTGCCAGCAGTGTGAACCCAGACAGTACTAGTACCTACGAGCAGTACTTC. It yields the protein CASSVNPDSTSTYEQYF.

The chain employs TRBV7-9 and TRBJ2-2; the D gene is possibly TRBD2 (5 bases). Germline V gives CDR1 SEHNR, CDR2 FQNEAQ (reference sequence). This CDR3 spans 15 amino acids. V lost 2 bases and J 3 bases, leaving 10 bases between the germline ends. The CDR3 sequence: CASSLPGTYTGELFF. The CDR3 DNA reads as TGTGCCAGCAGCTTACCGGGAACTTACACCGGGGAGCTGTTTTTT.

The gene calls are TRBV27 and TRBJ2-3; TRBD2 agrees at 10 bases. Germline trimming cut 5 bases from V and 2 bases from J; bases unmatched to any gene: 7. CDR1 is MNHEY and CDR2 is SMNVEV in the germline V gene (reference sequence). The CDR3 covers 16 residues. DNA for the CDR3: TGTGCCAGCAGTCCTCTAGCGGGGGCCATCACAGATACGCAGTATTTT. Its translation is CASSPLAGAITDTQYF.

This clone is a singleton in its sample. The same CDR3 also results from other DNA sequences found in this sample. V and J are TRBV5-1 and TRBJ2-7, with 7 bases that match TRBD1. Unmatched junction bases numbered 5, after V lost 0 bases and J lost 5 bases. Germline CDR1 and CDR2: SGHRS and YFSETQ. The CDR3 loop spans 14 amino acids. The CDR3 DNA reads TGCGCCAGCAGCTTGGGCCAGGGGGTCCACGAGCAGTACTTC. This codes for CASSLGQGVHEQYF.

The V call is TRBV28, the J call TRBJ1-1; possibly TRBD1 for D (5 bases). V dropped 7 bases and J dropped 7 bases, with 19 bases sitting between them. Per germline, CDR1 MDHEN and CDR2 SYDVKM. The CDR3 contains 14 residues. The CDR3: CASNEPGLTGEAFF. In nucleotides, the CDR3 is TGTGCCAGCAACGAGCCAGGGTTAACGGGTGAAGCTTTCTTT.

V usage is TRBV2 and J usage is TRBJ1-2, with TRBD1 identical over 8 bases. Germline V gene sequence: CDR1 SNHLY, CDR2 FYNNEI. CDR3 length equals 15 residues. Trimming removed 8 bases from V and 0 bases from J; junction bases left unmatched: 8. The CDR3 is CASADRADSNYGYTF. For the CDR3, the DNA is TGTGCCAGCGCGGACAGGGCCGATTCTAACTATGGCTACACCTTC.

The CDR3 is CASSPRTGLAYEQYF. The CDR3 coding sequence is TGTGCCAGTAGTCCTCGGACGGGACTCGCCTACGAGCAGTACTTC. V usage is TRBV19 and J usage is TRBJ2-7; tentatively, D is TRBD2 (6 bases). CDR3 length: 15 residues. The V gene lost 5 bases and the J gene lost 2 bases, with 16 bases spanning the gap. Germline V lookup: CDR1 LNHDA, CDR2 SQIVND (reference sequence).

The chain has TRBV4-3 and TRBJ2-1, with 7 bases that match TRBD2. Germline V lookup: CDR1 LGHNA, CDR2 YSLEER. The V segment lost 2 bases and the J segment 2 bases; nucleotides outside the gene matches: 9. The CDR3 is 17 amino acids. This CDR3 reads CASSQRLVAGAYNEQFF. CDR3 nucleotide sequence: TGCGCCAGCAGCCAAAGGTTGGTGGCGGGAGCCTACAATGAGCAGTTCTTC.

The rearrangement joins TRBV19 to TRBJ2-2; D might be TRBD1 (6 bases). The CDR3 has 15 amino acids. V lost 10 bases, J lost 6 bases, and 21 bases lay in between. Germline assignment: CDR1 LNHDA and CDR2 SQIVND (reference sequence). The CDR3 protein is CATTPGAVWAGELFF. In DNA form, the CDR3 reads TGTGCCACCACCCCAGGGGCGGTTTGGGCCGGGGAGCTGTTTTTT.

This clone has a single count. This chain links TRBV19 with TRBJ2-5, with 8 positions matching TRBD2. The length of the CDR3 is 15 residues. Unmatched junction bases numbered 6, after V lost 3 bases and J lost 3 bases. The germline CDR1 and CDR2 sequences are LNHDA and SQIVND (reference sequence). The CDR3 bases are TGTGCCAGTAGTATGGTCGCACTAGCGGAAGAGACCCAGTACTTC. It yields the protein CASSMVALAEETQYF.

This chain joins TRBV6-5 and TRBJ2-2, with 13 nucleotides matching TRBD2. Germline trimming cut 6 bases from V and 5 bases from J; bases unmatched to any gene: 3. This CDR3 spans 15 amino acids. The germline V gene encodes CDR1 MNHEY and CDR2 SVGAGI. The chain's CDR3 is CASSRGLAGTGELFF. The CDR3 DNA is TGTGCCAGCAGCCGGGGACTAGCGGGAACCGGGGAGCTGTTTTTT.

This clone was counted once. The rearrangement links TRBV10-1 to TRBJ2-7, with 7 positions matching TRBD2. The CDR3 is made up of 13 amino acids. The V segment lost 11 bases and the J segment 0 bases; nucleotides outside the gene matches: 7. CDR1 WNHNN and CDR2 SYGVQD come from the germline V gene (reference sequence). The CDR3 sequence: CAPPGGNSYEQYF. The CDR3 nucleotides read TGCGCCCCCCCCGGGGGGAACTCCTACGAGCAGTACTTC.

The chain uses TRBV27 and TRBJ1-2; 10 nucleotides match TRBD1. Trimming removed 5 bases from V and 8 bases from J; junction bases left unmatched: 14. CDR1 and CDR2 from the germline V gene are MNHEY and SMNVEV (reference sequence). The CDR3 is 16 residues long. For the CDR3, the DNA is TGTGCCAGCAGTAAAATCTTCGGGACAGGGGCACTCGGCTACACCTTC. Translating gives CASSKIFGTGALGYTF.

V and J are TRBV4-2 and TRBJ1-1, with a possible D match to TRBD1 (5 bases). Trimming pared 0 bases from V and 8 bases from J, leaving 13 bases between. From germline, CDR1 is LGHNA and CDR2 YNFKEQ. The CDR3 is 14 residues long. CDR3 loop: CASSQDRVGPEAFF. Written as DNA, the CDR3 is TGTGCCAGCAGCCAAGATCGGGTGGGACCCGAAGCTTTCTTT.

The chain recombines TRBV27 with TRBJ2-7, with 10 bases identical to TRBD1. This CDR3 has 15 residues. Germline trimming cut 5 bases from V and 1 base from J; bases unmatched to any gene: 5. CDR1 and CDR2 from the germline V gene are MNHEY and SMNVEV (reference sequence). The CDR3 reads CASSELGQGSYEQYF. Written as DNA, the CDR3 is TGTGCCAGCAGTGAACTGGGACAGGGGTCCTACGAGCAGTACTTC.

This clone appeared once. Other nucleotide sequences from this sample produce the same CDR3. The V gene is TRBV27, the J gene TRBJ2-1, with D unclear. This CDR3 has 12 amino acids. Trimming pared 6 bases from V and 4 bases from J, leaving 7 bases between. Per germline, CDR1 MNHEY and CDR2 SMNVEV (reference sequence). The CDR3 is CASSFRYNEQFF. The CDR3 nucleotides are TGTGCCAGCAGCTTTAGATACAATGAGCAGTTCTTC.

The CDR3 is CASSDPSLAYEQYF. The DNA for the CDR3 is TGCGCCAGCAGTGACCCCTCCCTCGCCTACGAGCAGTACTTC. V usage is TRBV23-1 and J usage is TRBJ2-7; D gene unclear. TRBV23-1 is labeled an ORF, and its function is uncertain. This CDR3 has 14 amino acids. With 5 bases removed from V and 2 bases from J, the gap between germline ends came to 13 bases.

The chain couples TRBV7-9 to TRBJ2-7; D is unclear. CDR3 length: 12 residues. The ends were cut back, 6 bases at V and 4 bases at J, with 10 bases in the middle. Germline CDR1 is SEHNR and CDR2 is FQNEAQ (reference sequence). The CDR3 DNA reads as TGTGCCAGCAGTGGAGACCAGTACGAGCAGTACTTC. As protein: CASSGDQYEQYF.